The next 13 T cell receptor beta chains were all read from a single sample in a study of T cells in women clearing cervical HPV infection. Profiling relied on immunoSEQ multiplex PCR, and the TCRdb table lists in-frame clones only, not all of them. This sample's table has roughly 34,000 clones. The sample was blood buffy coat. These receptors were taken from a woman between 18 and 75 years old with a cervical HPV16 infection that either progressed to CIN3+ or cleared (not recorded which).

With regard to this clone: The read halts 3 residues ahead of the CDR3 end, with the missing end drawn from the germline J gene. The gene calls are TRBV7-2 and TRBJ2-7; 7 nucleotides line up with TRBD1. The CDR3 is 13 residues long. V gave up 1 base and J gave up 6 bases; unmatched junction bases: 3. Per germline, CDR1 SGHTA and CDR2 FQGNSA. The CDR3 loop reads CASSLGHRGEQYF. Incomplete CDR3 DNA: TGTGCCAGCAGCTTAGGCCACAGGGGCGAG. The entire variable domain, with the rest obtained from reference TRBV7-2 and TRBJ2-7, is as follows: GAGVSQSPSNKVTEKGKDVELRCDPISGHTALYWYRQSLGQGLEFLIYFQGNSAPDKSGLPSDRFSAERTGGSVSTLTIQRTQQEDSAVYLCASSLGHRGEQYFGPGTRLTVT.

Details on this clone: The CDR3 extends 3 residues past the end of the read, so its final part is completed from the germline J gene. The chain employs TRBV5-1 and TRBJ2-3; D remains ambiguous. Germline V CDR1 and CDR2: SGHRS, YFSETQ. The CDR3 covers 14 residues. CDR3 in amino acids: CASCDSPGNQPQYF. The sequenced CDR3 bases are TGCGCCAGCTGCGATTCTCCAGGCAATCAGCCG.

As to this clone: The read ends 3 residues shy of where the CDR3 ends; the end is completed using the germline J gene. The rearrangement uses TRBV2 and TRBJ1-4; tentatively, D is TRBD1 (6 bases). The germline V gene encodes CDR1 SNHLY and CDR2 FYNNEI. This CDR3 spans 15 amino acids. CDR3 sequence reads: CASSKLVTGISPLFF. The part of the CDR3 DNA that was read is TGTGCCAGCAGCAAACTAGTTACAGGGATCTCACCA.

The CDR3 is CASSLSAAVISPLHF. The sequenced part of the CDR3 DNA is TGTGCCAGCAGCTTATCGGCGGCCGTTATATCACCC. The chain links TRBV7-2 to TRBJ1-6, with no clear D. From the germline J gene comes the end of the CDR3, since the read stops 3 residues before it. The CDR3 has 15 amino acids. The germline gives CDR1 SGHTA, CDR2 FQGNSA. Trimming removed 2 bases from V and 10 bases from J, with 15 bases in between.

As to this clone: The read halts 3 residues ahead of the CDR3 end, with the missing end drawn from the germline J gene. The chain has TRBV7-2 and TRBJ2-1; a possible D gene is TRBD1 (7 bases). The V end was cut by 5 bases, the J end by 4 bases, with 12 bases between. The CDR3 totals 14 residues. The germline CDR1 and CDR2 sequences are SGHTA and FQGNSA. CDR3 loop: CASSRGTAYNEQFF. The sequenced part of the CDR3 DNA is TGTGCCAGCAGCCGCGGGACAGCTTACAATGAG. Supplemented by reference TRBV7-2 and TRBJ2-1, the full variable domain reads GAGVSQSPSNKVTEKGKDVELRCDPISGHTALYWYRQSLGQGLEFLIYFQGNSAPDKSGLPSDRFSAERTGGSVSTLTIQRTQQEDSAVYLCASSRGTAYNEQFFGPGTRLTVL.

Concerning this clone itself: The read is 3 residues too short to cover the CDR3 end, so that end is filled in from the germline J gene. The J gene is TRBJ1-4, the V gene TRBV4-1; a possible D gene is TRBD1 (6 bases). The ends were cut back, 0 bases at V and 7 bases at J, with 12 bases in the middle. The germline V gene has CDR1 MGHRA and CDR2 YSYEKL. The CDR3 length is 15 residues. CDR3 amino acids: CASSQEGGAVEKLFF. CDR3 DNA (partial): TGCGCCAGCAGCCAAGAAGGGGGGGCGGTTGAAAAA.

Comment on this clone: The read ends 3 residues before the CDR3 terminus; that terminus is restored from the germline J gene. The chain links TRBV20-1 to TRBJ2-5; maybe TRBD2 (6 bases). V dropped 1 base and J dropped 4 bases, with 10 bases sitting between them. The CDR3 has 13 amino acids. The V gene's germline CDR1 is DFQATT and CDR2 SNEGSKA (reference sequence). CDR3 bases read: TGCAGTGCTAGAGTCCGAGCGGGAGAGACC. This codes for CSARVRAGET. The complete CDR3 protein is CSARVRAGETQYF.

On this clone: The CDR3 goes on 3 residues after the read ends, and that part is filled in from the germline J gene. This sequence joins TRBV5-1 and TRBJ1-4, with D uncertain. The CDR3 extends over 16 amino acids. CDR1 and CDR2 (germline): SGHRS, YFSETQ. V was trimmed by 4 bases and J by 7 bases, leaving 20 bases between them. CDR3 bases read: TGCGCCAGCAGCCTGACGTCAGGCACCCTGACTGAAAAA. Translated, it gives CASSLTSGTLTEK. The whole CDR3 sequence is CASSLTSGTLTEKLFF.

To note about this clone: The read terminates 3 residues ahead of where the CDR3 ends, so the germline J gene completes it. The J gene is TRBJ1-3, the V gene TRBV5-1; 8 positions match TRBD1. The CDR3 is 16 amino acids. Germline CDR1 reads SGHRS; CDR2 reads YFSETQ. V shed 0 bases, J shed 7 bases, and the junction held 9 bases outside the gene matches. Partial CDR3 DNA: TGCGCCAGCAGCTTGGCCATGCAGGGGGCCGGCAACACC. It is translated as CASSLAMQGAGNT. The whole CDR3 protein reads CASSLAMQGAGNTIYF.

Notes on this clone: The read terminates 3 residues before the CDR3 end, so the remaining end is supplied by the germline J gene. The chain carries TRBV12-3 or TRBV12-4 and TRBJ1-6; D gene ambiguous. This CDR3 has 13 amino acids. V was shortened by 6 bases and J by 6 bases, with 9 bases between the two germline ends. This CDR3 is CASSPGGNSPLHF. The CDR3 bases that were read are TGTGCCAGCAGCCCAGGAGGTAATTCACCC.

Regarding this clone: The CDR3 end is not reached by the read, which stops 3 residues before it; the germline J gene fills it in. The V call is TRBV19, the J call TRBJ1-4; D call uncertain. Looked up from germline, CDR1 is LNHDA and CDR2 is SQIVND (reference sequence). This CDR3 has 15 residues. V dropped 3 bases and J dropped 6 bases, with 14 bases sitting between them. CDR3 in amino acids: CASSMTAGGDEKLFF. Partial CDR3 DNA: TGTGCCAGTAGTATGACGGCGGGTGGGGATGAAAAA.

Remarks on this clone: The CDR3 end falls 3 residues outside the read, so it is completed with the germline J gene. The gene calls are TRBV19 and TRBJ2-5, with 8 bases aligning to TRBD2. Germline assignment: CDR1 LNHDA and CDR2 SQIVND (reference sequence). CDR3 size: 15 residues. The V and J ends lost 11 bases and 4 bases, in that order; junction bases with no gene match: 15. The CDR3 sequence is CAVGPAGARLETQYF. The DNA read from the CDR3 is TGTGCCGTAGGACCAGCGGGGGCAAGATTAGAGACC.

About this clone itself: With the read ending 3 residues before the CDR3 end, the germline J gene is used to fill in that end. V gene TRBV9 combines with J gene TRBJ1-3, with D perhaps TRBD1 (5 bases). The CDR3 length is 13 residues. Germline values: CDR1 SGDLS, CDR2 YYNGEE. The part of the CDR3 DNA that was read is TGTGCCAGCAGCGTAGGTCCAGGGCCTGCC. Translated, it gives CASSVGPGPA. The complete CDR3 protein is CASSVGPGPAIYF.